Below are 22 T cell receptor beta chains sequenced from a single sample in a study of vaccination effects on CD4 cells after COVID-19. Generated by immunoSEQ multiplex PCR, the TCRdb table keeps only in-frame clones and is missing some. The data hold about 73,000 clones, with around 79% observed a single time. After expansion with viral peptide pools in the ViraFEST assay, antigen-specific CD4+ T cells were sequenced. Investigators separated out CD4+ T cells once approximately 10 days of culture had passed. None of the vaccinated had previously contracted SARS-CoV-2, and their nucleocapsid antibodies tested negative. Their specific antigens are unknown. This sample comprised CD4+ T cells from PBMCs cultured with HCoV-NL63 spike peptides, obtained before COVID-19 vaccination. The receptors shown here come from a human donor who received a COVID-19 vaccine.

The rearrangement links TRBV4-1 to TRBJ2-7; 9 bases are a match to TRBD1. Trimming removed 2 bases from V and 3 bases from J; junction bases left unmatched: 5. The CDR3 consists of 15 residues. Looked up from germline, CDR1 is MGHRA and CDR2 is YSYEKL. CDR3 DNA sequence: TGCGCCAGCAGCCAACGGACAGGGGCCCTCTACGAGCAGTACGTC. Translation gives CASSQRTGALYEQYV.

This sequence joins TRBV9 and TRBJ1-6, with D uncertain. The CDR3 consists of 16 residues. In germline, CDR1 is SGDLS, CDR2 YYNGEE. V shed 3 bases and J shed 0 bases, with 10 bases lying between them. For the CDR3, the DNA is TGTGCCAGCAGCGAGGACGGGAGCTCCTATAATTCACCCCTCCACTTT. As protein: CASSEDGSSYNSPLHF.

This clone was recorded once. The chain combines TRBV2 with TRBJ1-1; tentative D call: TRBD1 (6 bases). This CDR3 comprises 12 residues. Deletions cut 4 bases from V and 8 bases from J, with 11 bases between. CDR1 is SNHLY and CDR2 is FYNNEI in the germline V gene. The CDR3 sequence is CASSVQGREAFF. The DNA of the CDR3 is TGTGCCAGCAGTGTGCAGGGGCGCGAAGCTTTCTTT.

The rearrangement joins TRBV7-6 to TRBJ2-5, with D perhaps matching TRBD1 (7 bases). Trimming stripped 1 base from V and 4 bases from J, with 22 bases between. The CDR3 is 18 residues long. Germline CDR1 SGHVS, CDR2 FNYEAQ. For the CDR3, the DNA is TGTGCCAGCAGCTTAGGATCGTTAAGTGGAGGGGGCGGAGAGACCCAGTACTTC. Translated, it gives CASSLGSLSGGGGETQYF.

The CDR3 sequence is CASSYEAGLNGYTF. CDR3 DNA: TGTGCCAGCAGTTACGAGGCGGGCCTTAATGGCTACACCTTC. The J gene is TRBJ1-2, the V gene TRBV6-5, with D unresolved. The germline V gene has CDR1 MNHEY and CDR2 SVGAGI. Trimming removed 2 bases at V and 6 bases at J, with 13 bases between. CDR3 length: 14 residues.

The chain is built from TRBV2 and TRBJ1-1; D perhaps matches TRBD1 (5 bases). V was trimmed by 7 bases and J by 1 base, leaving 19 bases between them. The length of the CDR3 is 16 residues. CDR1 and CDR2 from the germline V gene are SNHLY and FYNNEI. In DNA form, the CDR3 reads TGTGCCAGCACTGCAACCTCGCTGGGGGGGAACACTGAAGCTTTCTTT. It is translated as CASTATSLGGNTEAFF.

CDR3 amino acids: CASRLQAGPTGELFF. DNA for the CDR3: TGTGCCAGCAGACTCCAAGCAGGGCCAACCGGGGAGCTGTTTTTT. The chain is built from TRBV6-5 and TRBJ2-2; possible D gene TRBD1, 5 bases. Deletions cut 6 bases from V and 5 bases from J, with 16 bases between. Germline CDR1 reads MNHEY; CDR2 reads SVGAGI. The CDR3 runs 15 residues.

The table lists this clone with a count of one. The genes are TRBV15 and TRBJ1-2; D not resolved. From germline, CDR1 is LNHNV and CDR2 YYDKDF (reference sequence). The CDR3 runs 16 residues. Trimming took off 0 bases at V and 0 bases at J, with 11 bases between the two ends. CDR3 region: CATSRDRFQSNYGYTF. The CDR3 DNA reads as TGTGCCACCAGCAGAGATCGGTTTCAGTCTAACTATGGCTACACCTTC.

The rearrangement links TRBV29-1 to TRBJ2-3; D not certain. Trimming cost V 3 bases and J 0 bases, with 10 bases left between them. The length of the CDR3 is 14 residues. CDR1 and CDR2 from the germline V gene are SQVTM and ANQGSEA. The CDR3 loop reads CSVDSGTSTDTQYF. DNA of the CDR3: TGCAGCGTTGATTCCGGAACTAGCACAGATACGCAGTATTTT.

The gene calls are TRBV28 and TRBJ2-5; 9 bases agree with TRBD1. CDR1 MDHEN and CDR2 SYDVKM come from the germline V gene. This CDR3 comprises 14 residues. Germline trimming cut 6 bases from V and 4 bases from J; bases unmatched to any gene: 6. This CDR3 is CASRAQGAGETQYF. In DNA, the CDR3 is TGTGCCAGCAGGGCACAGGGGGCTGGAGAGACCCAGTACTTC.

The chain couples TRBV7-2 to TRBJ2-6, with D perhaps matching TRBD1 (5 bases). CDR1 is SGHTA and CDR2 is FQGNSA in the germline V gene. The V and J ends lost 1 base and 0 bases respectively, with 7 bases between them. The CDR3 has 16 residues. CDR3 sequence (DNA): TGTGCCAGCAGCTTAGGGGGCACCTCTGGGGCCAACGTCCTGACTTTC. Protein product: CASSLGGTSGANVLTF.

This clone was recorded only once. V gene TRBV19 combines with J gene TRBJ2-2; TRBD2 is a possible D gene (6 bases). This CDR3 is 15 amino acids long. The V gene lost 9 bases and the J gene lost 1 base, with 15 bases spanning the gap. Germline CDR1 reads LNHDA; CDR2 reads SQIVND (reference sequence). Here the CDR3 reads CASLGGQMNTGELFF. In DNA form, the CDR3 reads TGTGCCAGCCTTGGAGGGCAGATGAACACCGGGGAGCTGTTTTTT.

The chain uses TRBV6-2 or TRBV6-3 and TRBJ2-7; possible D gene TRBD1, 6 bases. The germline V and J ends were trimmed by 2 bases and 0 bases, with 8 bases remaining between them. CDR3 length equals 14 residues. Germline lookup yields CDR1 MNHEY and CDR2 SVGEGT. In DNA form, the CDR3 reads TGTGCCAGCAGTTACGGGGGCGGCTCCTACGAGCAGTACGTC. This gives the protein CASSYGGGSYEQYV.

The genes are TRBV5-1 and TRBJ1-2, with 7 bases identical to TRBD1. CDR1 and CDR2 from the germline V gene are SGHRS and YFSETQ. V trimming: 0 bases; J trimming: 3 bases; junction bases outside the gene matches: 11. The CDR3 has 17 residues. CDR3 DNA: TGCGCCAGCAGCTTGGTCCCACAGGGGAAATTCGACTATGGCTACACCTTC. Translation gives CASSLVPQGKFDYGYTF.

This rearrangement joins TRBV3-1 (or the pseudogene TRBV3-2) to TRBJ2-2; 7 bases align to TRBD1. Unmatched junction bases numbered 4, after V lost 1 base and J lost 5 bases. The CDR3 is made up of 15 amino acids. CDR1 LGHDT and CDR2 YNNKEL come from the germline V gene (reference sequence). The CDR3 nucleotides are TGTGCCAGCAGCCAAGGACAGGGACGAACCGGGGAGCTGTTTTTT. Translation gives CASSQGQGRTGELFF.

The chain links TRBV6-1 to TRBJ1-6; TRBD1 matches at 8 bases. The CDR3 length is 14 residues. The germline gives CDR1 MNHNS, CDR2 SASEGT. With 8 bases clipped from V and 7 bases from J, the junction kept 7 bases outside the gene matches. CDR3 sequence reads: CASVTGTGNSPLHF. CDR3 sequence (DNA): TGTGCCAGCGTAACCGGGACAGGCAATTCACCCCTCCACTTT.

The V and J genes are TRBV6-5 and TRBJ1-6; D gene uncertain. The germline V and J ends were trimmed by 0 bases and 8 bases, with 11 bases remaining between them. The CDR3 contains 15 residues. Germline V lookup: CDR1 MNHEY, CDR2 SVGAGI. CDR3 nucleotide sequence: TGTGCCAGCAGTTACTCGACACAGTTGGATTCACCCCTCCACTTT. Protein sequence: CASSYSTQLDSPLHF.

The chain has TRBV30 and TRBJ1-2; no clear D gene. The germline gives CDR1 GTSNPN, CDR2 SVGIG (reference sequence). The germline V and J ends were trimmed by 3 bases and 3 bases, with 11 bases remaining between them. The CDR3 is made up of 13 amino acids. This CDR3 is CAWSEGPYYGYTF. The CDR3 nucleotides are TGTGCCTGGAGCGAAGGACCCTACTATGGCTACACCTTC.

This clone occurred a few times. The chain is built from TRBV4-1 and TRBJ1-3; TRBD1 might be the D (6 bases). CDR3 length: 15 residues. The ends were cut back, 1 base at V and 5 bases at J, with 12 bases in the middle. Germline lookup yields CDR1 MGHRA and CDR2 YSYEKL. The DNA of the CDR3 is TGCGCCAGCAGCCAAGTCCAGGGGTTCCGAAACACCATATATTTT. Protein: CASSQVQGFRNTIYF.

The chain uses TRBV5-5 and TRBJ2-2; D gene unclear. The CDR3 extends over 16 amino acids. Germline CDR1 SGHKS, CDR2 YYEKEE (reference sequence). Between the trimmed V and J ends, which lost 3 bases and 2 bases, there was a span of 14 bases. The DNA of the CDR3 is TGTGCCAGCAGCTCCCCGGCACAGATAAACACCGGGGAGCTGTTTTTT. It encodes CASSSPAQINTGELFF.

This clone appeared once. The J gene is TRBJ1-1, the V gene TRBV2, with a weak D call TRBD1 (5 bases). The germline V and J ends were trimmed by 5 bases and 0 bases, with 13 bases remaining between them. Germline V gene data show CDR1 as SNHLY and CDR2 as FYNNEI. This CDR3 region has 15 residues. CDR3 nucleotides: TGTGCCAGCAGTCTAACGGGGGGGATGAACACTGAAGCTTTCTTT. Amino acid sequence: CASSLTGGMNTEAFF.

The chain couples TRBV24-1 to TRBJ2-7, with D perhaps given as TRBD1 or TRBD2 (6 bases each). The V and J ends lost 8 bases and 6 bases respectively, with 13 bases between them. CDR3 length: 12 residues. Per germline, CDR1 KGHDR and CDR2 SFDVKD. The CDR3 spells CATKWGAGEQYV. CDR3 bases: TGTGCCACCAAGTGGGGGGCTGGCGAGCAGTACGTC.